This TCR beta chain was captured by sequencing in a study of T cell repertoires in cytomegalovirus infection. Looking at the study overall: Based on public TCR beta signatures, there were indications of CMV infection and of a matching HLA type. Study results and caveats: CMV-specific TCR beta clonotypes restricted by HLA-C were the ones dominating the ex vivo response.

TCRdb used MiXCR to reprocess the reads, holding one entry per CDR3 protein. This sample has more than 40,000 distinct CDR3 sequences; over 20% occur once, and the top ten carry approximately 90%. V lost 0 bases, J lost 7 bases, and 13 bases lay in between. Germline V gene lookup returns CDR1 MGHRA and CDR2 YSYEKL. This CDR3 region has 15 residues. Turning to this clonotype: Antigen: not known.

The sequencing here drew on CD8+ T cells from cultured PBMCs, taken from culture after CMV antigen stimulation. This rearrangement joins TRBV4-1 to TRBJ2-1, with D perhaps matching TRBD2 (5 bases). This sequence was found in a human donor in good health (CMV status not recorded). Some clones in this sample may be carry-over from other donors' samples. The CDR3 is CASSQDSTSQNEQFF. The CDR3 DNA is TGCGCCAGCAGCCAAGATTCCACTAGTCAGAATGAGCAGTTCTTC.